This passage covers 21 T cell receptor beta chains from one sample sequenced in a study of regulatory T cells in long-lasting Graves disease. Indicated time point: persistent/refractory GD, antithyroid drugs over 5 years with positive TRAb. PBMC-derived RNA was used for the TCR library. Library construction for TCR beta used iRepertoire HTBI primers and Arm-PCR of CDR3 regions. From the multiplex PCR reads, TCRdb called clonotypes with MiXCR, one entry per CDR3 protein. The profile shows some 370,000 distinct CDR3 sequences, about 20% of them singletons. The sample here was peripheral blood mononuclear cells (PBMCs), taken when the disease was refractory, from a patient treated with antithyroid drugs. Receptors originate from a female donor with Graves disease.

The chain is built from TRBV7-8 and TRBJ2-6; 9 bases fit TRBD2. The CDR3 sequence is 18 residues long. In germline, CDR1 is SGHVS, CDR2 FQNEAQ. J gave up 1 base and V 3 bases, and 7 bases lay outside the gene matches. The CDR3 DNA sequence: TGTGCCAGCAGCTTCGGACTAGCGCTGAGATCTGGGGCCAACGTCCTGACTTTC. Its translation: CASSFGLALRSGANVLTF.

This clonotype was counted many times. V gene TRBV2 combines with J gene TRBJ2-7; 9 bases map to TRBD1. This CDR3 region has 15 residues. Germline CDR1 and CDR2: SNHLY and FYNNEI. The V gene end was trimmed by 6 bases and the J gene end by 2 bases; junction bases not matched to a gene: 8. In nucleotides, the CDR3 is TGTGCCAGCAGAAGAACAGGGGGCTATCCCTACGAGCAGTACTTC. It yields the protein CASRRTGGYPYEQYF.

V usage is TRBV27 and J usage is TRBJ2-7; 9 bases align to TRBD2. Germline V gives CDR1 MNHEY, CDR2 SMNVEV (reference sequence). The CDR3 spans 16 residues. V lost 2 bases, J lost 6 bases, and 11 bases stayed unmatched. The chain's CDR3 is CASSLTLGASGVEQYF. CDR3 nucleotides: TGTGCCAGCAGTTTAACTTTAGGGGCTAGCGGGGTCGAGCAGTACTTC.

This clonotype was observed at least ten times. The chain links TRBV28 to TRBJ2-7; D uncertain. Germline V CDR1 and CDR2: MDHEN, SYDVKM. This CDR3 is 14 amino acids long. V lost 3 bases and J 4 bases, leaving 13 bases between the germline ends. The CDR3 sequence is CASSFLGSIYEQYF. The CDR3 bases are TGTGCCAGCAGTTTCCTCGGATCAATTTACGAGCAGTACTTC.

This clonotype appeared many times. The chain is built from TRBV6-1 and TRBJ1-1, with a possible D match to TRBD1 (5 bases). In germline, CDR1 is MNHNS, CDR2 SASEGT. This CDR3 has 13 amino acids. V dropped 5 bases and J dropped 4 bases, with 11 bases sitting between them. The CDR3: CASSLGTFTEAFF. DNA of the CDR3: TGTGCCAGCAGTCTCGGGACTTTCACTGAAGCTTTCTTT.

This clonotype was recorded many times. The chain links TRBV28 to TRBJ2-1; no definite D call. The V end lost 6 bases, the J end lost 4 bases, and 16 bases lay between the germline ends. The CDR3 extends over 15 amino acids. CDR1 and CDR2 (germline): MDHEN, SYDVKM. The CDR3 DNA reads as TGTGCCAGCAGAATAAACAGAGAGTGGTACAATGAGCAGTTCTTC. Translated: CASRINREWYNEQFF.

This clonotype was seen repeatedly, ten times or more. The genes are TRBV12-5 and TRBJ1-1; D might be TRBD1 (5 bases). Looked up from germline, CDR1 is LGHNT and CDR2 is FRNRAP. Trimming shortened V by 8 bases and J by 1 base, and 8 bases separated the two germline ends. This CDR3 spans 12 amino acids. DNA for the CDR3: TGTGCTAGTAAGGGGCCGAACACTGAAGCTTTCTTT. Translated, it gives CASKGPNTEAFF. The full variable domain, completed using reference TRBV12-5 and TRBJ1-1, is DARVTQTPRHKVTEMGQEVTMRCQPILGHNTVFWYRQTMMQGLELLAYFRNRAPLDDSGMPKDRFSAEMPDATLATLKIQPSEPRDSAVYFCASKGPNTEAFFGQGTRLTVV.

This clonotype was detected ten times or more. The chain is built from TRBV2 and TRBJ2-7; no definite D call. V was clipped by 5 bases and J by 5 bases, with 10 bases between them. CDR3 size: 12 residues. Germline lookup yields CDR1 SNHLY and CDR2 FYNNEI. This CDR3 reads CASSLMTDEQYF. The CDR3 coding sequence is TGTGCCAGCAGTCTTATGACCGACGAGCAGTACTTC.

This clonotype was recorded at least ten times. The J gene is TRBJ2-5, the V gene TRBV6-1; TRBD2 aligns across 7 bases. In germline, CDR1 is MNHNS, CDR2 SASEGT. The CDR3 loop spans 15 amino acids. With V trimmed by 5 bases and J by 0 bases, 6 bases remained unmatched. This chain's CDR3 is CASSPLRGNQETQYF. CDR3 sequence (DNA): TGTGCCAGCAGTCCCCTGCGGGGGAACCAAGAGACCCAGTACTTC.

The CDR3 DNA is TGTGCCACCCCCCCCCTCATGACGGAAGGCAATTCACCCCTCCACTTT. This translates into CATPPLMTEGNSPLHF. V and J are TRBV24-1 and TRBJ1-6; D not resolved. With 9 bases removed from V and 7 bases from J, the gap between germline ends came to 21 bases. CDR1 is KGHDR and CDR2 is SFDVKD in the germline V gene. This CDR3 comprises 16 residues.

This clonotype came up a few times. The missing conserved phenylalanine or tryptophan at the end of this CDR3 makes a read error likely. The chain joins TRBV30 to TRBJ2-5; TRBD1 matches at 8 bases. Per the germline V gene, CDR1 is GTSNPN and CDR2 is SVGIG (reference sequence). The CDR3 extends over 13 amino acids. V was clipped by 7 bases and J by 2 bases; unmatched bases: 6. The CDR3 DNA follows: TGTGCCTACGACAGGGGACCTCAAGAGACCCAGTACCTC. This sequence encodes CAYDRGPQETQYL.

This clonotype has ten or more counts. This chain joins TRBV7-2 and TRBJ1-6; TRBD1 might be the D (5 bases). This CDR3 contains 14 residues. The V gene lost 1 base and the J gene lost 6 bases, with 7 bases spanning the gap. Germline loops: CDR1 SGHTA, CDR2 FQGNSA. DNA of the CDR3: TGTGCCAGCAGCTTAGGGACATCTAATTCACCCCTCCACTTT. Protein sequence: CASSLGTSNSPLHF.

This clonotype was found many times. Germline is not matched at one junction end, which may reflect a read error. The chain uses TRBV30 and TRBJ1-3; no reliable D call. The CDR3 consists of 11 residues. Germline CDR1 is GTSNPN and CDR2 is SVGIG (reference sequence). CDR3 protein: CAWSSGYERRF. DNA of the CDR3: TGTGCCTGGAGTTCGGGTTACGAACGAAGGTTT.

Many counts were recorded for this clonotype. The CDR3 loop is CASSIRQGANEKLFF. CDR3 DNA: TGTGCCAGCAGTATCCGTCAGGGGGCGAATGAAAAACTGTTTTTT. The V and J genes are TRBV2 and TRBJ1-4; 8 bases agree with TRBD1. Trimming removed 5 bases from V and 5 bases from J; junction bases left unmatched: 7. CDR3 size: 15 residues. Germline CDR1 reads SNHLY; CDR2 reads FYNNEI.

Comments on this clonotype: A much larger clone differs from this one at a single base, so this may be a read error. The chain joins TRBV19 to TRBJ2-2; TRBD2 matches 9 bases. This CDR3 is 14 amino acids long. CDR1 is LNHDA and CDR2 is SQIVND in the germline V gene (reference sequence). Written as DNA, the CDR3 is TGTGCCGCGGGGGGGCACGTGAACACCGGGGAGCTGGTTTTT. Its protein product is CAAGGHVNTGELVF.

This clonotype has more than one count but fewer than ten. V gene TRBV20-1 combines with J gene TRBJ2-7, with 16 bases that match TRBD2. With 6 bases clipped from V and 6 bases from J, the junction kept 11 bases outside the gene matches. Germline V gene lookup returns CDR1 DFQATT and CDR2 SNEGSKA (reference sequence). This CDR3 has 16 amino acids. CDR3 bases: TGCAGTGCATCTCCGGGACTAGCGGGAGGGCCCCGCGAGCAGTACTTC. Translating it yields CSASPGLAGGPREQYF.

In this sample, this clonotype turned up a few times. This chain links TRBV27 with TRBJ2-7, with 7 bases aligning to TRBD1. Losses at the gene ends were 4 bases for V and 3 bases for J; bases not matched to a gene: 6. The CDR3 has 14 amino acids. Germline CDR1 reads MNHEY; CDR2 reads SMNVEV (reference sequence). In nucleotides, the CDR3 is TGTGCCAGCAGTTCTTGGGACAGAAGCTACGAGCAGTACTTC. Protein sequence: CASSSWDRSYEQYF.

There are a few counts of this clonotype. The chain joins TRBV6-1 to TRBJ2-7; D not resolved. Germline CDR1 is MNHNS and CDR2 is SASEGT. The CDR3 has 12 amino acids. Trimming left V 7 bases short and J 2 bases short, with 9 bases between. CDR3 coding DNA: TGTGCCAGCACGTCGATCACCTACGAGCAGTACTTC. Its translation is CASTSITYEQYF.

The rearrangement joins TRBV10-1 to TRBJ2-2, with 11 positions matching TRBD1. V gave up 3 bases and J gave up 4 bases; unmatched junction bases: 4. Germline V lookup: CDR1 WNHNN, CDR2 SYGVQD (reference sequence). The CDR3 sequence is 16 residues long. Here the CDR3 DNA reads TGCGCCAGCAGTGACAGGGACAGGGGGATCACCGGGGAGCTGTTTTTT. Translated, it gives CASSDRDRGITGELFF.

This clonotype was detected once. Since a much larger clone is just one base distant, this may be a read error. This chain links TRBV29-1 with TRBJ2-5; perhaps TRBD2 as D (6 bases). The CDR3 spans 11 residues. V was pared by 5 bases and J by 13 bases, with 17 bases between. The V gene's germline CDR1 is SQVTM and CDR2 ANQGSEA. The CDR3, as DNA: TGCAGCGTTAGGTCTGGCGGGGCCCGGTACTTC. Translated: CSVRSGGARYF.

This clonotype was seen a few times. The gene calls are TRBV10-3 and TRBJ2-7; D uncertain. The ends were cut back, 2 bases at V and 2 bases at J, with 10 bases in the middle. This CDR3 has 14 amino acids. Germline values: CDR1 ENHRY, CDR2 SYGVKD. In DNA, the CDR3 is TGTGCCATCAGTGAGGATGGCAGGACCTACGAGCAGTACTTC. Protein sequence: CAISEDGRTYEQYF.